This record covers a single TCR beta chain. No cognate antigen has been identified for it. Nothing much larger sits one base from this clone, and base qualities are not available. The hyperthyroidism patients were between 18 and 65 years old and newly diagnosed, with a disease duration of less than 2 months. Patients with uncontrolled infections, other autoimmune diseases, pregnancy or lactation were excluded. Diagnoses were established on the basis of clinical symptoms, serum thyroxine and TRAb, thyroid ultrasound, and orbital computed tomography. Blood from progressor patients was drawn when they were first diagnosed with hyperthyroidism, before any ophthalmopathy symptoms appeared. Ficoll-Paque density gradient centrifugation was used to isolate PBMCs from around 10 ml of fresh peripheral blood. Patients classed as progressors first received a Graves' hyperthyroidism diagnosis and then went on to develop ophthalmopathy during follow-up. Total RNA was extracted with Trizol reagent, and quality was checked on an Agilent 2100 Bioanalyzer.

For CDR1 and CDR2, the germline V gene (reference sequence) lists GTSNPN and SVGIG. V was cut back by 0 bases and J by 0 bases, leaving a gap of 11 bases between them. Counted from cysteine to phenylalanine, this CDR3 has 15 amino acids. Only the CDR3 part of the read is kept: 45 bases, read in frame from the first base. These data come from a study of T cells in Graves' hyperthyroidism and ophthalmopathy (dated by TCRdb to about 2019). Concerning the study at large: Peripheral blood was collected at initial diagnosis, before any treatment. Following sampling, methimazole starting at 30 mg daily was given to hyperthyroidism patients, and high-dose intravenous methylprednisolone was given to ophthalmopathy patients. Prospective prediction of ophthalmopathy was tested in an independent validation cohort of 18 hyperthyroidism patients and 15 to 17 patients who later progressed to ophthalmopathy. TCR Vbeta CDR3 sequencing of 120 to 150 peripheral blood samples (43 ophthalmopathy, 75 or so hyperthyroidism and around 17 progressor patients) is reported in the paper. Thyroid tissue and blood T-cell repertoires from over 5 Graves' hyperthyroidism patients were also compared in the study. To identify TCR V-J signatures that set the groups apart, the researchers used a discovery cohort of more than 95 patients, made up of around 40 with Graves' ophthalmopathy and some 55 with stable Graves' hyperthyroidism. The 75 to 100 discovery patients were randomly divided into training and test sets at a 7:3 ratio.

The investigation overall reported the following: In validation, the model predicted progression to ophthalmopathy a median of roughly 6.1 months before onset, with over 55% sensitivity and more than 72% specificity. Most expanded thyroid clonotypes (frequency above 0.001) were also detected in blood, suggesting blood repertoires may reflect thyroid immune responses. Sample size was not statistically predetermined, and investigators were not blinded to group allocation. Ophthalmopathy was separated from stable hyperthyroidism by a 13 V-J signature model, with 85% to 90% sensitivity and approximately 81% specificity obtained in cross-validation and 80%/75% obtained in testing.

The TCR beta CDR3 regions were amplified from RNA transcripts. The TCR CDR3 was subjected to a first round of RT-PCR using the HTBI primer set and the Qiagen OneStep RT-PCR kit. Libraries were constructed in a second round of multiplex PCR, after which size selection and purification were carried out. Libraries were sequenced paired-end with 100 bp reads on an Illumina HiSeq2000. The published analysis was carried out like this. SOAPnuke was used to process the raw data, throwing out any read that contained adapters or uncalled bases, had a mean Phred below 15, or lacked an exact constant-primer or identifier match. High-quality paired reads were merged with COPE v1.2.5, and unique nucleotide sequences were defined as clonotypes. MiTCR v1.1 was used to align clonotypes to the IMGT TRBV, TRBD and TRBJ reference segments. Analysis was restricted to V-J combinations with a frequency above 0.0001, which covered roughly 99% of repertoires. The TCS score was defined as the ratio of F50 (clonal expansion) to E x V (chaos), calculated using BLOSUM62-based TCRdist between CDR3 peptides within each V-J. Welch's t-statistics and random forest reduced around 550 V-J features to fewer than 15, which were used in a naive Bayes classifier (R e1071). The public reads were quality trimmed at Q25 with fastp and then assembled into clones with MiXCR by TCRdb, keeping productive beta chains. Every entry covers one CDR3 protein and lists the most common genes and DNA from its rows. TCRdb, rather than the study authors, made the V and J calls. The sample profile shows hundreds of thousands of distinct CDR3 sequences; roughly 14% of them were found once. Around a quarter of the sample rests with the top ten.

The chain couples TRBV30 to TRBJ2-5; TRBD2 could be the D gene, as 5 bases match. Sequenced input: blood. This TCR was recovered from a woman between 18 and 29 years old with Graves' hyperthyroidism that later progressed to Graves' ophthalmopathy. The base sequence is TGTGCCTGGAGTGTCGGACTTACGTACCAAGAGACCCAGTACTTC. This gives the protein CAWSVGLTYQETQYF.